This T cell receptor (beta chain) was recovered during a study of blood T cell repertoires in COVID-19 (dated by TCRdb to 2020 to 2022). About the study as a whole: The collaborator samples originated in the United States, Italy and Spain and spanned the acute and convalescent phases of COVID-19. The material from the prospective study consisted of cDNA or gDNA derived from T cells, B-cell-depleted T cells, or PBMCs. The dataset comprised deeply sampled blood TCRbeta repertoires from subjects exposed to, actively infected with, or recovered from COVID-19. The repertoires were released in a freely available public database intended as a resource for research on the immune response to SARS-CoV-2. The samples were drawn from the first 160 participants of the ongoing ImmuneRACE study and from 1,254 subjects provided by 6 global collaborators. Nearly every sample came with metadata listing a de-identified subject ID, COVID-19 status, age in years and sex. HLA class I and class II types, where available, came from metadata supplied by the sample provider rather than from assay-based typing. General study outcomes and caveats: How much clinical and demographic metadata was included differed by source and by participant, and the metadata was provided uncurated.

TCRbeta CDR3 regions were amplified from genomic DNA using the immunoSEQ Assay, a bias-controlled multiplex PCR. The study's processing was this. Within the assay, amplification of reference gene primers was used to estimate how many nucleated cells each sample contained. To quantify the absolute abundance of each unique TCRbeta CDR3 rearrangement, sequence reads were collapsed and filtered. For each sample, productive Simpson clonality was calculated by taking the square root of Simpson's diversity index across productive rearrangements. TCRdb's version of the immuneACCESS table is confined to in-frame rearrangements and falls short of the full clone set. An unresolved V gene accounts for under half of the shortfall where checked; the remainder is of unknown origin. That table gives V, J and clone size, and the DNA gave D and trimming. Across this sample there are roughly 350,000 clones, with 80% to 90% seen only once. The ten largest clones add up to roughly 10% of the sample.

A word on this clone: Its antigen is unknown. Per-base qualities were not stored, and no clone one base away is much larger.

At one collaborating source in Seattle, patients were enrolled during active infection and were followed longitudinally through the course of disease. The collaborating institutions used their own protocols to collect whole blood in K2EDTA tubes. For TCRbeta analysis, collaborator samples were shipped as frozen whole blood, as isolated PBMCs, or as DNA extracted from either sample type. The CDR3 holds 13 amino acids from the cysteine to the phenylalanine. Only CDR3 DNA remains: 39 bases, in frame from the first base. V is pared back by 4 bases and J by 2 bases, with 8 bases lying between the germline termini. As encoded in the germline V gene, CDR1 is MDHEN while CDR2 is SYDVKM.

The origin of this receptor is a woman in her twenties or thirties with COVID-19, enrolled during active disease. Sequenced material: peripheral blood. The V and J genes are TRBV28 and TRBJ1-2; the D gene cannot be resolved reliably. The CDR3 has the sequence CASSWASNYGYTF. DNA sequence: TGTGCCAGCAGTTGGGCCAGCAACTATGGCTACACCTTC.